Each of the 18 T cell receptor beta chains below was sequenced from the same sample in a study of tumor-infiltrating lymphocytes in oesophageal squamous cell carcinoma. TCRdb re-analysed the PCR reads in MiXCR, keeping a single row per CDR3 protein. The sample yields about 17,000 distinct CDR3 sequences, about 46% seen once. Specimen: normal esophageal tissue next to the tumor. Receptors were obtained from a female donor with esophageal squamous cell carcinoma.

By frequency in the sample, this clonotype is medium-sized. This chain connects TRBV7-2 to TRBJ2-7; D is possibly TRBD1 or TRBD2 (5 bases each). Germline lookup yields CDR1 SGHTA and CDR2 FQGNSA. This CDR3 region has 17 residues. The germline V and J ends were trimmed by 1 base and 3 bases, with 19 bases remaining between them. The CDR3 DNA sequence: TGTGCCAGCAGCTTAGGTGGGACCCACCTACCCAGCTACGAGCAGTACTTC. The encoded protein is CASSLGGTHLPSYEQYF.

The V gene is TRBV4-2, the J gene TRBJ2-1, with D perhaps being TRBD1 or TRBD2 (6 bases each). Germline assignment: CDR1 LGHNA and CDR2 YNFKEQ. The CDR3 loop spans 13 amino acids. The V and J ends lost 6 bases and 6 bases respectively, with 12 bases between them. CDR3 in DNA: TGTGCCAGCAGAACGAGGGGGGCCAATGAGCAGTTCTTC. It specifies CASRTRGANEQFF.

The chain recombines TRBV29-1 with TRBJ1-2; D is unclear. The CDR3 contains 11 residues. Trimming shortened V by 5 bases and J by 3 bases, and 7 bases separated the two germline ends. Germline values: CDR1 SQVTM, CDR2 ANQGSEA. Written as DNA, the CDR3 is TGCAGCGTTTTGGAGGACTATGGCTACACCTTC. This gives the protein CSVLEDYGYTF.

This rearrangement joins TRBV6-5 to TRBJ2-3; D gene unclear. Germline CDR1 MNHEY, CDR2 SVGAGI. The V and J ends lost 9 bases and 11 bases respectively, with 15 bases between them. This CDR3 contains 11 residues. CDR3 sequence: CARPKTRRQYF. CDR3 DNA sequence: TGTGCCAGACCTAAGACCAGAAGGCAGTATTTT.

The V call is TRBV6-1, the J call TRBJ2-7; 7 bases line up with TRBD2. The closer fit of TRBJ2-5 to the DNA end suggests the J call may be wrong. Germline loops: CDR1 MNHNS, CDR2 SASEGT. The CDR3 extends over 15 amino acids. The CDR3 DNA sequence: TGTGCCAGCAGTGTGGGCAGCGGGGCTCAAGAGACCCAGTACTTC. It codes for CASSVGSGAQETQYF.

At least ten counts were recorded for this clonotype. The chain employs TRBV2 and TRBJ2-1, with TRBD1 matching over 8 bases. The length of the CDR3 is 13 residues. V lost 6 bases, J lost 6 bases, and 4 bases stayed unmatched. The germline V gene has CDR1 SNHLY and CDR2 FYNNEI. The CDR3 DNA reads TGTGCCAGCAGGGTGGGACAGGTCAATGAGCAGTTCTTC. It is translated as CASRVGQVNEQFF.

Many counts were recorded for this clonotype. V gene TRBV6-1 combines with J gene TRBJ2-7, with D unresolved. CDR1 is MNHNS, CDR2 SASEGT, per germline. This CDR3 contains 15 residues. The V gene lost 4 bases and the J gene lost 0 bases, with 13 bases spanning the gap. The CDR3 loop is CASSVERSSSYEQYF. The CDR3 nucleotides read TGTGCCAGCAGTGTAGAGCGATCAAGCTCCTACGAGCAGTACTTC.

This clonotype has ten or more counts. The gene calls are TRBV28 and TRBJ2-7, with a possible D match to TRBD1 (5 bases). Trimming removed 8 bases from V and 2 bases from J, with 13 bases in between. Germline CDR1 reads MDHEN; CDR2 reads SYDVKM. This CDR3 has 13 amino acids. CDR3 DNA sequence: TGTGCCAGCGGTGGGGCCACCACCTACGAGCAGTACTTC. Translated: CASGGATTYEQYF.

The chain employs TRBV28 and TRBJ2-5; TRBD1 matches 9 bases. The DNA end is more similar to TRBJ2-7, so the J call may be wrong. The CDR3 spans 16 residues. Germline lookup yields CDR1 MDHEN and CDR2 SYDVKM. CDR3 sequence (DNA): TGTGCCAGCAGTCCGTATCGGGGACAGGGCGTCTACGAGCAGTACTTC. Amino acids: CASSPYRGQGVYEQYF.

Note on this clonotype: This may come from a read error, since a much larger clone is one base off. This rearrangement joins TRBV7-2 to TRBJ2-7; D remains unclear. With 5 bases removed from V and 7 bases from J, the gap between germline ends came to 24 bases. From germline, CDR1 is SGHTA and CDR2 FQGNSA. This CDR3 has 16 residues. CDR3 DNA sequence: TGTGCCAGCAGCCCCCCCGTCACTCGCCTGTACAATGAGCAGTACTTC. As protein: CASSPPVTRLYNEQYF.

This chain links TRBV12-3 or TRBV12-4 with TRBJ2-5; D remains unclear. The DNA end is a closer match to TRBJ2-3, so the J assignment may be wrong. The CDR3 is 12 amino acids. The CDR3 spells CASSFSVGTQYF. The CDR3 bases are TGTGCCAGCAGTTTTTCAGTGGGTACGCAGTATTTT.

The chain employs TRBV7-6 and TRBJ2-5, with D possibly being TRBD1 (7 bases). Trimming stripped 3 bases from V and 11 bases from J, with 19 bases between. Germline lookup yields CDR1 SGHVS and CDR2 FNYEAQ. This CDR3 spans 14 amino acids. CDR3 amino acids: CASSFGTARREQYF. CDR3 bases: TGTGCCAGCAGCTTTGGGACAGCCCGCCGGGAGCAGTACTTC.

For this clonotype: The missing conserved phenylalanine or tryptophan at the end of this CDR3 makes a read error likely. The DNA is left out, because the CDR3 cannot be placed on it with certainty; the CDR3 is given as TCRdb lists it. The chain couples TRBV10-3 to TRBJ2-6; the table's D call, TRBD2, has no DNA check behind it. The CDR3 is 8 residues long, ends included. Germline CDR1 is ENHRY and CDR2 is SYGVKD. The CDR3 loop is CAISATSG.

This rearrangement joins TRBV9 to TRBJ1-2; tentative D call: TRBD1 (6 bases). This CDR3 comprises 15 residues. Germline V gene data show CDR1 as SGDLS and CDR2 as YYNGEE. Trimming left V 3 bases short and J 1 base short, with 13 bases between. The CDR3 DNA follows: TGTGCCAGCAGCGAGGAGGCGGGACATAACTATGGCTACACCTTC. Encoded protein: CASSEEAGHNYGYTF.

The chain is built from TRBV11-3 and TRBJ2-4; a possible D gene is TRBD2 (6 bases). Matching the DNA end better, TRBJ2-1 makes the J call doubtful. The length of the CDR3 is 12 residues. The V gene's germline CDR1 is SGHNT and CDR2 YENEEA. The CDR3 protein is CASSLDPSVQFF. The CDR3 bases are TGTGCCAGCAGCTTAGATCCTAGCGTGCAGTTCTTC.

The chain couples TRBV20-1 to TRBJ2-4; TRBD2 is a possible D gene (5 bases). The J call may be wrong; the DNA end is better matched by TRBJ2-7. Germline-derived CDR1 and CDR2 are DFQATT and SNEGSKA (reference sequence). The CDR3 extends over 12 amino acids. The CDR3 nucleotides are TGCAGTGCTAGTCCGGGATCCTACGAGCAGTACTTC. This sequence encodes CSASPGSYEQYF.

This clonotype qualifies as medium-sized. V is TRBV5-4 and J is TRBJ2-3, with 7 bases aligning to TRBD2. Per the germline V gene, CDR1 is SGHNT and CDR2 is YYREEE (reference sequence). There are 15 residues in the CDR3. The junction had 1 base not matched to a gene; V was cut back by 0 bases and J by 0 bases. CDR3 region: CASSLDSGSTDTQYF. For the CDR3, the DNA is TGTGCCAGCAGCTTGGATAGCGGGAGCACAGATACGCAGTATTTT.

In its sample, this clonotype was seen many times. The V and J genes are TRBV5-1 and TRBJ2-5, with D possibly matching TRBD1 (6 bases). The CDR3 consists of 17 residues. The germline V gene has CDR1 SGHRS and CDR2 YFSETQ. Trimming pared 0 bases from V and 3 bases from J, leaving 18 bases between. For the CDR3, the DNA is TGCGCCAGCAGCTTGGTGGGTTGGGGCGCAGGGGAAGAGACCCAGTACTTC. This translates into CASSLVGWGAGEETQYF.